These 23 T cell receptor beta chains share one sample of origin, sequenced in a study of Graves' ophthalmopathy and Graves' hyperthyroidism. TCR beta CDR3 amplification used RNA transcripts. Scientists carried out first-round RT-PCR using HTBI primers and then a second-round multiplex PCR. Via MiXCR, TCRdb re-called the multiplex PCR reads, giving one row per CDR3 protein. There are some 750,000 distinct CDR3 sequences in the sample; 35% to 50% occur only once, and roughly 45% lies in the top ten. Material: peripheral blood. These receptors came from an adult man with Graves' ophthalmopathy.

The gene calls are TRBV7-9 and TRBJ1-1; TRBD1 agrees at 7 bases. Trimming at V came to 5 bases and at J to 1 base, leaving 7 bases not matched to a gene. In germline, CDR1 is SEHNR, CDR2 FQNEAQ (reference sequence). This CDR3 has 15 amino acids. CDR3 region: CASSRTGAGNTEAFF. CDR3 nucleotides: TGTGCCAGCAGCCGCACAGGGGCCGGGAACACTGAAGCTTTCTTT.

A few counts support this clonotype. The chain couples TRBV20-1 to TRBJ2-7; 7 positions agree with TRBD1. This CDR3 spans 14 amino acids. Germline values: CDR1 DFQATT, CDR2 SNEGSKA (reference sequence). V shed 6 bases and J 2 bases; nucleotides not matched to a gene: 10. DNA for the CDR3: TGCAGTGCCCAGGGACAGAGAGCTCCCTACGAGCAGTACTTC. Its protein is CSAQGQRAPYEQYF.

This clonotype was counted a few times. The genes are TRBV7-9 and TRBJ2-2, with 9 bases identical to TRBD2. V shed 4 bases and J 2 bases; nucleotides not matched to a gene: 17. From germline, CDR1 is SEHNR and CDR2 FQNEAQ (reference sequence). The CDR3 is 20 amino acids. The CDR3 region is CASSSREPAGGTINTGELFF. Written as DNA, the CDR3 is TGTGCCAGCAGCTCCCGGGAGCCAGCGGGGGGAACAATAAACACCGGGGAGCTGTTTTTT. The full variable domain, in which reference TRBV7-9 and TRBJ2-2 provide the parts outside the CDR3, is DTGVSQNPRHKITKRGQNVTFRCDPISEHNRLYWYRQTLGQGPEFLTYFQNEAQLEKSRLLSDRFSAERPKGSFSTLEIQRTEQGDSAMYLCASSSREPAGGTINTGELFFGEGSRLTVL.

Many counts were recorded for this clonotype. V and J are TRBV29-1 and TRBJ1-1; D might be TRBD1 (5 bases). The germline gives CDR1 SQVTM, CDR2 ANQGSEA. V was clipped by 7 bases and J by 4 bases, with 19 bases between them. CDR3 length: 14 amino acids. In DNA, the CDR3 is TGCAGCGCCATGACCAGGGTTGGTCGCACTGAAGCTTTCTTT. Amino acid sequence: CSAMTRVGRTEAFF.

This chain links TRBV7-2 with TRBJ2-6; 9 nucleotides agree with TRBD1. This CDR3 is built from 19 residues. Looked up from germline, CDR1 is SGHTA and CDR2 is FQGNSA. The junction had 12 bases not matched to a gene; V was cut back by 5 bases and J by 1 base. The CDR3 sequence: CASSEAAGQGASGANVLTF. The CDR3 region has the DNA TGTGCCAGCAGCGAAGCGGCGGGACAGGGTGCATCTGGGGCCAACGTCCTGACTTTC.

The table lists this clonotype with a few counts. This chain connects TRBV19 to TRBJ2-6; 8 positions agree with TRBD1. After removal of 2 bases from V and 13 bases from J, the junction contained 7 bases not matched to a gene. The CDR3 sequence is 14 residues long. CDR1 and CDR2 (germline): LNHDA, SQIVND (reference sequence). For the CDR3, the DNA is TGTGCCAGTAGTATATACAGGGGGACGGGAGTCCTGACTTTC. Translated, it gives CASSIYRGTGVLTF.

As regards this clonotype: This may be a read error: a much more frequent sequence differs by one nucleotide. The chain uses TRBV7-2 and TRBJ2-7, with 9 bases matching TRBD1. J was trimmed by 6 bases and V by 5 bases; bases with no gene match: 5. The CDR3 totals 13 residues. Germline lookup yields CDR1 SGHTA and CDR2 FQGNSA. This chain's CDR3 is CASSHGTGSEQYF. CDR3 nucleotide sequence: TGTGCCAGCAGCCACGGGACAGGGAGCGAGCAGTACTTC.

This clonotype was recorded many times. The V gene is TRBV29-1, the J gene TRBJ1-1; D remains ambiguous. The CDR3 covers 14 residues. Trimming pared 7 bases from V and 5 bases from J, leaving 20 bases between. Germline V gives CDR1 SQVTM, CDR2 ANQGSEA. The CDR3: CSAERSVEGTEAFF. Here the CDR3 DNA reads TGCAGCGCCGAACGTTCTGTGGAAGGGACTGAAGCTTTCTTT. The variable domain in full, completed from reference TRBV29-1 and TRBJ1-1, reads SAVISQKPSRDICQRGTSLTIQCQVDSQVTMMFWYRQQPGQSLTLIATANQGSEATYESGFVIDKFPISRPNLTFSTLTVSNMSPEDSSIYLCSAERSVEGTEAFFGQGTRLTVV.

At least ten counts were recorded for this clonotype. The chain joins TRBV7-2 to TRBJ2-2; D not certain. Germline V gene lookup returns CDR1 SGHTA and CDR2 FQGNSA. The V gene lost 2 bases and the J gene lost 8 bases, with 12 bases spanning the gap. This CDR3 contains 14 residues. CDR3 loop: CASSLRSSAGELFF. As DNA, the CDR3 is TGTGCCAGCAGCTTAAGGTCTTCGGCAGGGGAGCTGTTTTTT.

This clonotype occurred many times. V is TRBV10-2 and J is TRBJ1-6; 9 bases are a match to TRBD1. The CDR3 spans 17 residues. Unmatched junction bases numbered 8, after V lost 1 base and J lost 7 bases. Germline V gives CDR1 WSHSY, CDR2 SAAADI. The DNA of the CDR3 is TGCGCCAGCAGTGAGTATGGCGGGACAGGGTTAAATTCACCCCTCCACTTT. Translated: CASSEYGGTGLNSPLHF.

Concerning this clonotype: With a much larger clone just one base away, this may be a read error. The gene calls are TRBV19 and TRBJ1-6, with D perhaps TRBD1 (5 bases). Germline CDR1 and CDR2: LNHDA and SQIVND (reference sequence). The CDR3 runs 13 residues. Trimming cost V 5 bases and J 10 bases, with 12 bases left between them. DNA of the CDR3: TGTGCCAGTAGTTCGGACCGGGGCTCACCCCTCCACTTT. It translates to CASSSDRGSPLHF.

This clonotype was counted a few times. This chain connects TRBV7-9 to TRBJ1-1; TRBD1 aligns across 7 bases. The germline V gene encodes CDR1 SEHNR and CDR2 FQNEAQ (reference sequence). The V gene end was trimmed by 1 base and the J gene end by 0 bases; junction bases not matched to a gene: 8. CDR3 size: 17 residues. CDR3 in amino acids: CASSLVGQVGMNTEAFF. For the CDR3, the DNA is TGTGCCAGCAGCTTAGTAGGACAGGTGGGGATGAACACTGAAGCTTTCTTT.

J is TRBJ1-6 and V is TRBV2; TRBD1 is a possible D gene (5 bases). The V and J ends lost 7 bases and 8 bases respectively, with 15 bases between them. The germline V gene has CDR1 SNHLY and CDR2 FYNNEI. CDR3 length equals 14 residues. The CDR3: CASKRGTEDSPLHF. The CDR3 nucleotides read TGTGCCAGCAAGAGGGGCACCGAGGATTCACCCCTCCACTTT.

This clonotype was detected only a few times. CDR3 nucleotide sequence: TGTGCCAGCAGCTTTGCGGGAGGAGCAGAGACCCAGTACTTC. Protein sequence: CASSFAGGAETQYF. The chain has TRBV5-8 and TRBJ2-5; TRBD2 aligns across 8 bases. CDR1 SGHTS and CDR2 YDEGEE come from the germline V gene. The CDR3 contains 14 residues. The V segment lost 2 bases and the J segment 4 bases; nucleotides outside the gene matches: 4.

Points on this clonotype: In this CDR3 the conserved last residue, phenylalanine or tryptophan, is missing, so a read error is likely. This CDR3 is CASSLEMLANTEAFL. CDR3 DNA: TGTGCCAGCAGCTTAGAGATGTTGGCGAACACTGAAGCTTTCCTT. The rearrangement uses TRBV11-2 and TRBJ1-1, with D unresolved. Germline lookup yields CDR1 SGHAT and CDR2 FQNNGV. V was cut by 0 bases and J by 1 base, with 9 bases left in between. The CDR3 length is 15 residues.

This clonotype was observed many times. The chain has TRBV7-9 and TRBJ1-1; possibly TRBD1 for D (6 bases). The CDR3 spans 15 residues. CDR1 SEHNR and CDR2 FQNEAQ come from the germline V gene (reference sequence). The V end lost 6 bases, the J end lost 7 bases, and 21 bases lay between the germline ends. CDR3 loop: CASSLPQGRLVEAFF. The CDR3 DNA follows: TGTGCCAGCAGTTTACCACAGGGCAGGTTAGTTGAAGCTTTCTTT. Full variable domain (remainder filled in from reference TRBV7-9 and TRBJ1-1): DTGVSQNPRHKITKRGQNVTFRCDPISEHNRLYWYRQTLGQGPEFLTYFQNEAQLEKSRLLSDRFSAERPKGSFSTLEIQRTEQGDSAMYLCASSLPQGRLVEAFFGQGTRLTVV.

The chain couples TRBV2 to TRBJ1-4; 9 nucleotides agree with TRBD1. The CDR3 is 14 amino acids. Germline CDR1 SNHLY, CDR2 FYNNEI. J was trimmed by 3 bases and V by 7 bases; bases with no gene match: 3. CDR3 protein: CASNRQGANEKLFF. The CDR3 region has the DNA TGTGCCAGCAACCGACAGGGGGCTAATGAAAAACTGTTTTTT.

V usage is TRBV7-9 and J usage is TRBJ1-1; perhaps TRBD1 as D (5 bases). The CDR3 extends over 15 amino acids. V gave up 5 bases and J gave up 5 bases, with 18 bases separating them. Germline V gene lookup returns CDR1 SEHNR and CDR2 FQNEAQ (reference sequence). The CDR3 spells CASSNPRGAGTEAFF. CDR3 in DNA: TGTGCCAGCAGCAACCCTCGCGGGGCAGGGACTGAAGCTTTCTTT.

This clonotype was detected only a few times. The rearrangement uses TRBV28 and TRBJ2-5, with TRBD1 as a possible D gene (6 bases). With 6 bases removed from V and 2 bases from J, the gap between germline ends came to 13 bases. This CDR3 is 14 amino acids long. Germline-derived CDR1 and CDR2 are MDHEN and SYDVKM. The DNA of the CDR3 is TGTGCCAGCAGACTAGGACAGATTCAAGAGACCCAGTACTTC. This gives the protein CASRLGQIQETQYF.

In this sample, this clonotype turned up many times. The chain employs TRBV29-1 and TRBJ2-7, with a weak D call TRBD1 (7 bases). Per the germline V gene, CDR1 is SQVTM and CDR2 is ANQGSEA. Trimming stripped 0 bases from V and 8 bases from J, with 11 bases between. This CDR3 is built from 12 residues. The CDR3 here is CSVEDPGGKQYF. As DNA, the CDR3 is TGCAGCGTTGAAGATCCAGGGGGGAAGCAGTACTTC.

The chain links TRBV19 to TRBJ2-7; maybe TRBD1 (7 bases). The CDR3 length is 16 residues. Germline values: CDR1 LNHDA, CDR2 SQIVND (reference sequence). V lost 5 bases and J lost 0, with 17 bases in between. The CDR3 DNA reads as TGTGCCAGTAGTGCCCGGGGGACAGTTTACTCCTACGAGCAGTACTTC. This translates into CASSARGTVYSYEQYF.

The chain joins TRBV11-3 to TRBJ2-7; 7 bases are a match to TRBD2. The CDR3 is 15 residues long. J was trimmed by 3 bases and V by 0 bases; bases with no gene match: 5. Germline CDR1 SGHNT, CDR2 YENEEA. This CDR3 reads CASSLDGRWDYEQYF. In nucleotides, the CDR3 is TGTGCCAGCAGCTTAGACGGGAGGTGGGACTACGAGCAGTACTTC.

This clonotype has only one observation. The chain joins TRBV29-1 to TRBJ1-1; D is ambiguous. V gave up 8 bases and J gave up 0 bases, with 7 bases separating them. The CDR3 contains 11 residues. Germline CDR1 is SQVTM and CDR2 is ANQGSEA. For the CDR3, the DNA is TGCAGCTTGGAGGTGAACACTGAAGCTTTCTTT. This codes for CSLEVNTEAFF.